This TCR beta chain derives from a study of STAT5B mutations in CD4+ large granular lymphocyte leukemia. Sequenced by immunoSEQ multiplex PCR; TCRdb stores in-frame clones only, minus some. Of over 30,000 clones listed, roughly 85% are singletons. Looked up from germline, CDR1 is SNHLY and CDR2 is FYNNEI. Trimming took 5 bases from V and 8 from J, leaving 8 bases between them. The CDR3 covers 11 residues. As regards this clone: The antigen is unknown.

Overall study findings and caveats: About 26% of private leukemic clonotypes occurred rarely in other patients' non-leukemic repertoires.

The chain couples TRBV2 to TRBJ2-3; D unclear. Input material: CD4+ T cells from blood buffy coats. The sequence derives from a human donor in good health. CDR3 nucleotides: TGTGCCAGCAGTTGGGCCGGTACGCAGTATTTT. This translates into CASSWAGTQYF. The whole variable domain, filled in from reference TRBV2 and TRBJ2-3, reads EPEVTQTPSHQVTQMGQEVILRCVPISNHLYFYWYRQILGQKVEFLVSFYNNEISEKSEIFDDQFSVERPDGSNFTLKIRSTKLEDSAMYFCASSWAGTQYFGPGTRLTVL.